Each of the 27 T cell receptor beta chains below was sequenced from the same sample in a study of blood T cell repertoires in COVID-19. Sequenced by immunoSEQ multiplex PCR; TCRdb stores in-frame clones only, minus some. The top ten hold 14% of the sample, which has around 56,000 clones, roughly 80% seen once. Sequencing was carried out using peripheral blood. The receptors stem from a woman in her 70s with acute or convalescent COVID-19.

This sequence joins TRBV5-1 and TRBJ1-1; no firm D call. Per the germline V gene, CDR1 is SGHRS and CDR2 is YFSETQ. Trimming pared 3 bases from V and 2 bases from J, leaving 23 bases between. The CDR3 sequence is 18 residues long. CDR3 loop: CASSSTGRAVSGNTEAFF. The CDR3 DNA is TGCGCCAGCAGCTCCACTGGGAGGGCTGTGTCGGGTAACACTGAAGCTTTCTTT.

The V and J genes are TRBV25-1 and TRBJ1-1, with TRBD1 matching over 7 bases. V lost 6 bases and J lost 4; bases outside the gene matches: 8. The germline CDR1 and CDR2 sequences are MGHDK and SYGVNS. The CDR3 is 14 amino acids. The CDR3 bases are TGTGCCAGCAGGGTGGACAGGAGGGGCACTGAAGCTTTCTTT. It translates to CASRVDRRGTEAFF.

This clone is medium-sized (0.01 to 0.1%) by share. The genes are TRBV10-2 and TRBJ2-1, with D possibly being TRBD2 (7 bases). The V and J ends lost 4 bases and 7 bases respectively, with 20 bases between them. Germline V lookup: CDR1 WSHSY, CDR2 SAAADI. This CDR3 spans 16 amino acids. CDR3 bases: TGCGCCAGCAGTGGGGGAAGGGGGGGCCCGGAAAATGAGCAGTTCTTC. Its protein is CASSGGRGGPENEQFF.

The CDR3: CASSLGQPSLLAKNIQYF. In DNA form, the CDR3 reads TGTGCCAGCAGTTTGGGACAGCCTTCGTTGCTAGCCAAAAACATTCAGTACTTC. The chain links TRBV27 to TRBJ2-4; 7 bases fit TRBD1. J gave up 0 bases and V 3 bases, and 11 bases lay outside the gene matches. The CDR3 runs to 18 residues. In germline, CDR1 is MNHEY, CDR2 SMNVEV (reference sequence).

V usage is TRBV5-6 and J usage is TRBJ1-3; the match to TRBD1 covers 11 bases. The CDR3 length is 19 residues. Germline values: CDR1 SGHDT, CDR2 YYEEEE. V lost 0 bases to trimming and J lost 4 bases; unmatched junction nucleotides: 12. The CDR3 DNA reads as TGTGCCAGCAGCTTGGACCGGACAGGGGGCGCGGTGTCCGGAAACACCATATATTTT. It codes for CASSLDRTGGAVSGNTIYF.

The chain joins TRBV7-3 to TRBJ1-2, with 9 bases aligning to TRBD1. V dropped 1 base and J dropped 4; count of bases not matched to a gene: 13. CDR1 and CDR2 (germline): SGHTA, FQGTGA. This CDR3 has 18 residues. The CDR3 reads CASSLKGQGSQSFYGYTF. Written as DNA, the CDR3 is TGTGCCAGCAGCTTAAAAGGACAGGGGTCCCAATCTTTCTATGGCTACACCTTC.

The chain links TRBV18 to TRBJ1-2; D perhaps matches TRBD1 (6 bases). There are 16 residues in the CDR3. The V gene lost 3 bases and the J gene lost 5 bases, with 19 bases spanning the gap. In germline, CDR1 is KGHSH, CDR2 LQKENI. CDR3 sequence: CASSPERQVGPYGYTF. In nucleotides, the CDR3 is TGTGCCAGCTCACCGGAACGACAGGTGGGGCCATATGGCTACACCTTC.

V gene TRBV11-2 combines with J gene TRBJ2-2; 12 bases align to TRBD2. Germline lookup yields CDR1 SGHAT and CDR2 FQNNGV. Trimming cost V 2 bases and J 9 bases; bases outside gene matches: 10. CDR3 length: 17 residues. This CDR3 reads CASSLFSASGGAWELFF. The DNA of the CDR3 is TGTGCCAGCAGCTTATTTTCGGCTAGCGGGGGGGCCTGGGAGCTGTTTTTT.

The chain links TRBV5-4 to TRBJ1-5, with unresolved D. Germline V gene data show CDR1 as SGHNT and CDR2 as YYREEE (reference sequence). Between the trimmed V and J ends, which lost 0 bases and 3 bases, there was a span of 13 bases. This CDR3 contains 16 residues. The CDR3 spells CASSLGTGKLNQPQHF. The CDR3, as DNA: TGTGCCAGCAGCTTGGGGACGGGGAAGCTCAATCAGCCCCAGCATTTT.

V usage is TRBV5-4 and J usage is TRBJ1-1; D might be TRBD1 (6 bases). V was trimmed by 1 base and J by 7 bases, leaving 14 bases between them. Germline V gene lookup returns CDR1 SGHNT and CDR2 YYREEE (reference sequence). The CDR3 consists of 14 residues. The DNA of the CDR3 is TGTGCCAGCAGCTTGATGCGGGGGCAAAGTGAAGCTTTCTTT. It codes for CASSLMRGQSEAFF.

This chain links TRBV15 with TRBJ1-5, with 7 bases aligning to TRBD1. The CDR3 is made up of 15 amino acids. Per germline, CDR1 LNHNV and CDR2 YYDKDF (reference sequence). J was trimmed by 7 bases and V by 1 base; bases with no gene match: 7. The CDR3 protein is CATSRGITGDQPQHF. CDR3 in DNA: TGTGCCACCAGCAGAGGAATCACAGGGGACCAGCCCCAGCATTTT.

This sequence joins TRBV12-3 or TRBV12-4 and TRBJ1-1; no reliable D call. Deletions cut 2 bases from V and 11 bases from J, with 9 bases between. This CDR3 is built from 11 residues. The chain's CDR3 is CASSLKLAAFF. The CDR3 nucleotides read TGTGCCAGCAGTTTAAAATTAGCGGCTTTCTTT.

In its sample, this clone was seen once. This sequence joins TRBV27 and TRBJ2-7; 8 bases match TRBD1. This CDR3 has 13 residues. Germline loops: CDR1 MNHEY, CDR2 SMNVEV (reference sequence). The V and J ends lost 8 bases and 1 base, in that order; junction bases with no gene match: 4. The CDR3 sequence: CASSDRVSYEQYF. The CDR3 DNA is TGTGCCAGCTCGGACAGGGTATCCTACGAGCAGTACTTC.

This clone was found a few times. CDR3 nucleotides: TGTGCCAGCTCCCCCAGGGAATTTAACTATGGCTACACCTTC. Amino acids: CASSPREFNYGYTF. The chain has TRBV18 and TRBJ1-2; tentatively, D is TRBD1 (5 bases). V was shortened by 6 bases and J by 1 base, with 12 bases between the two germline ends. The CDR3 consists of 14 residues. In germline, CDR1 is KGHSH, CDR2 LQKENI.

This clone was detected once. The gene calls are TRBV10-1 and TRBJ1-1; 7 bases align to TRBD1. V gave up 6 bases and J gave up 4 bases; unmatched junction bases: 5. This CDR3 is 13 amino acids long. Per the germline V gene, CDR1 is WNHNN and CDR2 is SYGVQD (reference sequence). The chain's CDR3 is CASRKQGTTEAFF. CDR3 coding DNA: TGCGCCAGCAGAAAACAGGGGACCACTGAAGCTTTCTTT.

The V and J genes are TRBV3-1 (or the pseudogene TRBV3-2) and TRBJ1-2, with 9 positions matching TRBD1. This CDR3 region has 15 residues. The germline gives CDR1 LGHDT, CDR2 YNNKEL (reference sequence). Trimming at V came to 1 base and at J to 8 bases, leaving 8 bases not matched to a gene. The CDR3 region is CASSQGLGTGKGYTF. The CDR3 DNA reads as TGTGCCAGCAGCCAAGGACTCGGGACAGGGAAAGGCTACACCTTC.

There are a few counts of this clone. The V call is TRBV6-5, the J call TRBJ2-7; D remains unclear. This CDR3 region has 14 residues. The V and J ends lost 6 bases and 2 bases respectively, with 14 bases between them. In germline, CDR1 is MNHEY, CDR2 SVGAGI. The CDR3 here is CASRETPLTYEQYF. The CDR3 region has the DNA TGTGCCAGCAGAGAGACACCACTTACCTACGAGCAGTACTTC.

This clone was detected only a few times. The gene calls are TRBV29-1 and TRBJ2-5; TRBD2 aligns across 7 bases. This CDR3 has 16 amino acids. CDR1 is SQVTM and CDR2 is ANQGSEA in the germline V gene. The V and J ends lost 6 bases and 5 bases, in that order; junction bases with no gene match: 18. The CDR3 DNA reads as TGCAGCGTCCCCCCCGGGGGGACCGGCCCCGGGGAGACCCAGTACTTC. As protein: CSVPPGGTGPGETQYF.

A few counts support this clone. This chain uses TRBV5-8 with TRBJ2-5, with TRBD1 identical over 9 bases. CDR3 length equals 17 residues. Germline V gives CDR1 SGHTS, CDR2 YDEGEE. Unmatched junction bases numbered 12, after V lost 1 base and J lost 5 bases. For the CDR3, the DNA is TGTGCCAGCAGCTTGAACAGGGGGCGCGTCTCCCGGGAGACCCAGTACTTC. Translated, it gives CASSLNRGRVSRETQYF.

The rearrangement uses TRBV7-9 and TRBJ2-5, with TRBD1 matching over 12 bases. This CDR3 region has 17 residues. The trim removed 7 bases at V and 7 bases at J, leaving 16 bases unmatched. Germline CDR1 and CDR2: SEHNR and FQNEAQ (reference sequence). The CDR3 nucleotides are TGTGCCAGCACCAAATCCCGAGGGGGGACAGGGGGCCCGACCCAGTACTTC. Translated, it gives CASTKSRGGTGGPTQYF.

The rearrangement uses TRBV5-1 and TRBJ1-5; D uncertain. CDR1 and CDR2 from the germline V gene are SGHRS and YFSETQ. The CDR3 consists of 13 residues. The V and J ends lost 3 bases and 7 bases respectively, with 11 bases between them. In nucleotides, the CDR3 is TGCGCCAGCAGCTCAGACCCGGGGCAGCCCCAGCATTTT. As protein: CASSSDPGQPQHF.

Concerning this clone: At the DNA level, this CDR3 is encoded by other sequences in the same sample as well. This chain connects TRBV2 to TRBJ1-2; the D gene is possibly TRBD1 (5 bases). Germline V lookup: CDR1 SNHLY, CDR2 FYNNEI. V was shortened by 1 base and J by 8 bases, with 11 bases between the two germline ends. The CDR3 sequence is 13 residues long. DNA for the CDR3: TGTGCCAGCAGTGAAGAGGGGCGGGGGGGCTACACCTTC. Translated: CASSEEGRGGYTF.

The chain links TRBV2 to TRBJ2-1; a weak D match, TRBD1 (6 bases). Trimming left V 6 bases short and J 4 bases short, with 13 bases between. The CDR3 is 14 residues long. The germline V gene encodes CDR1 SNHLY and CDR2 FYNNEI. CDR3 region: CASRQGREYNEQFF. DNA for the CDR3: TGTGCCAGCAGACAGGGAAGGGAATACAATGAGCAGTTCTTC.

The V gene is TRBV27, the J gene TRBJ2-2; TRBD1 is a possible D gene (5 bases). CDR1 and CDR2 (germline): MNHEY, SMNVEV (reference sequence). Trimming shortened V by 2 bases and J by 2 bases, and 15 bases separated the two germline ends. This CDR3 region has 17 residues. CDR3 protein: CASSLGYWGRNTGELFF. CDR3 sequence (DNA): TGTGCCAGCAGTTTAGGATACTGGGGCAGAAACACCGGGGAGCTGTTTTTT.

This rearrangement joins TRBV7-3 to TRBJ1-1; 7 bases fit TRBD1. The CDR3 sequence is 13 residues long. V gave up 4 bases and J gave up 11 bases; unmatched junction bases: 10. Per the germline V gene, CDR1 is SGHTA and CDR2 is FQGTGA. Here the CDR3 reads CASSSRDGTDAFF. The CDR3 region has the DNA TGTGCCAGCAGCTCCCGGGACGGGACAGACGCTTTCTTT.

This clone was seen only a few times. CDR3 sequence reads: CASSGEFYTEAFF. In nucleotides, the CDR3 is TGTGCCAGTTCCGGGGAGTTTTACACTGAAGCTTTCTTT. J is TRBJ1-1 and V is TRBV19; D is unclear. In germline, CDR1 is LNHDA, CDR2 SQIVND (reference sequence). V shed 8 bases and J shed 3 bases, with 13 bases lying between them. The CDR3 has 13 residues.

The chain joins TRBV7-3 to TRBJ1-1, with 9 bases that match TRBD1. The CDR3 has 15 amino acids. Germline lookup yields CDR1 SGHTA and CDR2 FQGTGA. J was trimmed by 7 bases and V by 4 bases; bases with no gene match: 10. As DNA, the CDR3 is TGTGCCAGCAGCTACCAGGGACAGGGCGTCGGTGAAGCTTTCTTT. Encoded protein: CASSYQGQGVGEAFF.